Here is one TCR beta chain with its context. Its antigen remains unidentified. The sequenced fragment ends 3 residues before the CDR3 boundary, so the rest is inferred from the germline J gene. V lost 6 bases to trimming and J lost 4 bases, with 19 bases between them. The CDR3 runs 15 residues. CDR1 is SGHRS and CDR2 is YFSETQ in the germline V gene. The data stem from a study of T cells in women clearing cervical HPV infection. Study-wide results and limits: It is unknown whether associations predate infection; no effector/memory or HPV-specific sorting.

Libraries were prepared by immunoSEQ multiplex PCR; TCRdb keeps only in-frame clonotypes and omits some of them. The sample data list fewer than 30,000 clones. The TCR originated in a woman between 18 and 75 years old with a cervical HPV16 infection that either progressed to CIN3+ or cleared (not recorded which). The sample consisted of blood buffy coat. This sequence joins TRBV5-1 and TRBJ1-1, with D possibly being TRBD1 (6 bases). CDR3 DNA (partial): TGCGCCAGCATGCTTTCTCAGGGGTTAGGCACTGAA. This gives the protein CASMLSQGLGTE. The CDR3 in full is CASMLSQGLGTEAFF.